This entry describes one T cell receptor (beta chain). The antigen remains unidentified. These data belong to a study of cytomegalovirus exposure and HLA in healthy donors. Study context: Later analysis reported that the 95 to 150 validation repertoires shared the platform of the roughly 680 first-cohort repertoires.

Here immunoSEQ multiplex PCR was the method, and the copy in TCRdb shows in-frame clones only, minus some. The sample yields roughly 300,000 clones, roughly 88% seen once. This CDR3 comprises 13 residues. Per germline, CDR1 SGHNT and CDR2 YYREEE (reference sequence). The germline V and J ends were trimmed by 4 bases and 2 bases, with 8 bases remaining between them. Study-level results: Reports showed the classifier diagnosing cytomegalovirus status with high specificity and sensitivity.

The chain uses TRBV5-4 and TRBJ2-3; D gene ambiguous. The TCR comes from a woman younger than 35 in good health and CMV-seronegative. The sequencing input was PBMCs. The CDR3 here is CASSTEVTDTQYF. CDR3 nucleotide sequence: TGTGCCAGCAGCACTGAAGTCACAGATACGCAGTATTTT.